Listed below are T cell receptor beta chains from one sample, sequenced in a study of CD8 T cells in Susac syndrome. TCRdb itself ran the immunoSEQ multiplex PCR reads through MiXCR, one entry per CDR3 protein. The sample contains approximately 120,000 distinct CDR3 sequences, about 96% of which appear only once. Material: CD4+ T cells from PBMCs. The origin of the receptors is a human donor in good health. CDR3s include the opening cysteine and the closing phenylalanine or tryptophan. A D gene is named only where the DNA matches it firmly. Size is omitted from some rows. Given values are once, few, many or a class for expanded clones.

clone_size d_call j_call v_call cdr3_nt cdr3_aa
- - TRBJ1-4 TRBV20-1 TGCAGTGCTAGGACTTGGGGTGAAAAACTGTTTTTT CSARTWGEKLFF
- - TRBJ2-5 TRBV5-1 TGCGCCAGCAGCTTCGAATTCCAAGAGACCCAGTACTTC CASSFEFQETQYF
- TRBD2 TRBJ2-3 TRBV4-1 TGCGCCAGCAGAGGTACTAGGCTAGCGGGCACAGATACGCAGTATTTT CASRGTRLAGTDTQYF
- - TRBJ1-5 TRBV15 TGTGCCACCAGCAGAGAGGGGTTAAGCAATCAGCCCCAGCATTTT CATSREGLSNQPQHF
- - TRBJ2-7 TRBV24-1 TGTGCCACCAGTGATTTGCGGCACGAGCAGTACTTC CATSDLRHEQYF
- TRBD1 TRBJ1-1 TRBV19 TGTGCCAGTAGTGTGGGACAGATCAACACTGAAGCTTTCTTT CASSVGQINTEAFF
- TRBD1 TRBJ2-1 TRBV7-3 TGTGCCAGCAGCCGCGACAGGGGATACTACAATGAGCAGTTCTTC CASSRDRGYYNEQFF
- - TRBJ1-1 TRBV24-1 TGTGCCACCAGGAGAAGTGGGGAGAGTGAAGCTTTCTTT CATRRSGESEAFF
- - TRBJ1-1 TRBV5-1 TGCGCCAGCAGCTTGGGGGGGACGGTGAACACTGAAGCTTTCTTT CASSLGGTVNTEAFF
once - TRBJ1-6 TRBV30 TGTGCCTGGAGTGTACGAACGGATTCACCCCTCCACTTT CAWSVRTDSPLHF
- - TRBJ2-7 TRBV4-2 TGTGCCAGCAGCCTGGGGGGATTAGTCTACGAGCAGTACTTC CASSLGGLVYEQYF
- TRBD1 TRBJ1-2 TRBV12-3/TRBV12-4 TGTGCCAGCAGTCCCAAAGGACAGGTCTATGGCTACACCTTC CASSPKGQVYGYTF
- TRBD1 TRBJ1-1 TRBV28 TGTGCCAGCAGTCTCGACAACAGGGGGCTCACTGAAGCTTTCTTT CASSLDNRGLTEAFF
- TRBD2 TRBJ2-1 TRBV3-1 TGTGCCAGCAGCGCTTCTAGCGGGGACAATGAGCAGTTCTTC CASSASSGDNEQFF
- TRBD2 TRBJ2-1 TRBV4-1 TGCGCCAGCAGCTTGGCGGTAGCGGGGGCGCAGTTCTTC CASSLAVAGAQFF
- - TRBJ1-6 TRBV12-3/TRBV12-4 TGTGCCAGCAGCCCCCAGGGAACAAATAATTCACCCCTCCACTTT CASSPQGTNNSPLHF
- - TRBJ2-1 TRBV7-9 TGTGCCAGCAGCTTCGTTTCGGACTACAATGAGCAGTTCTTC CASSFVSDYNEQFF
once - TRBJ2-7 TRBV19 TGTGCCAGTAGTATATGGCCCGGGGAAACCTACGAGCAGTACTTC CASSIWPGETYEQYF
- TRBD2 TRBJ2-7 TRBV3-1 TGTGCCAGCAGCCAAGTTTTGGGAGCGGGGGCCCTGGGGGAGCAGTACTTC CASSQVLGAGALGEQYF
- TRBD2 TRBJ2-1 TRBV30 TGTGCCTGGAATGGACTAGCGGGGGGGTTTGAGCAGTTCTTC CAWNGLAGGFEQFF
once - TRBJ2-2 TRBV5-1 TGCGCCAGCAGCTTGGATCTCTTTCTGAACACCGGGGAGCTGTTTTTT CASSLDLFLNTGELFF
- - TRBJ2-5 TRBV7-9 TGTGCCAGCAGCGGGACTTCTGGGGGAGAGACCCAGTACTTC CASSGTSGGETQYF
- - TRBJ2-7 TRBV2 TGTGCCAGCAGTGGGTCGGGGTACGAGCAGTACTTC CASSGSGYEQYF
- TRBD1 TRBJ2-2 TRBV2 TGTGCCAGCCTTACGACAGGGCGGAACACCGGGGAGCTGTTTTTT CASLTTGRNTGELFF
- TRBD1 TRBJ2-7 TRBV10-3 TGTGCCATCAAGAGCACGACAGGGGGCTACGAGCAGTACTTC CAIKSTTGGYEQYF
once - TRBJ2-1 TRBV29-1 TGCAGCGTTGCAAACTACCCCTCCTACAATGAGCAGTTCTTC CSVANYPSYNEQFF
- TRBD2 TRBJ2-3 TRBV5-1 TGCGCCAGCAGCTTGCGGGGGGGAAGAAACACAGATACGCAGTATTTT CASSLRGGRNTDTQYF
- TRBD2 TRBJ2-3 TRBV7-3 TGTGCCAGCAGGTTAAACGGGAGGGCAGATACGCAGTATTTT CASRLNGRADTQYF
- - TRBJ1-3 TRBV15 TGTGCCACCAGCTATCCTAGCTCTGGAAACACCATATATTTT CATSYPSSGNTIYF
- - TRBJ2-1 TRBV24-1 TGTGCCACCAGTGATTTGGGCAATGAGCAGTTCTTC CATSDLGNEQFF
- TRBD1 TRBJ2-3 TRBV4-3 TGCGCCAGCAGCCATGGGACAGGGCGCACAGATACGCAGTATTTT CASSHGTGRTDTQYF
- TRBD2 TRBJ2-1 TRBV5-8 TGTGCCAGCAGCTTCGGGAGGAGCTCCTACAATGAGCAGTTCTTC CASSFGRSSYNEQFF
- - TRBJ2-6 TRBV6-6 TGTGCCAGCAGTTACTCGAATACAGCTGGGGCCAACGTCCTGACTTTC CASSYSNTAGANVLTF
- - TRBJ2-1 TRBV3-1 TGTGCCAGCAGCCAAGGCGTAGGGGGAAATGAGCAGTTCTTC CASSQGVGGNEQFF
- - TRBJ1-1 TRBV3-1 TGTGCCAGCAGCCATTCCGGAGGCGCTGAAGCTTTCTTT CASSHSGGAEAFF
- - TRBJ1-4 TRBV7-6 TGTGCCAGCAGCTTAGGACAGGCTGAAAAACTGTTTTTT CASSLGQAEKLFF
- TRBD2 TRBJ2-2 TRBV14 TGTGCCAGCAGCCCAAGACTAGCGGGAGCCGGCACCGGGGAGCTGTTTTTT CASSPRLAGAGTGELFF